Below, 23 T cell receptor beta chains from the same sample are listed, as sequenced in a study of response to subunit inactivated influenza vaccine (dated by TCRdb to between 2017 and 2018). The method behind the library was RT-PCR. The sequencer was an Illumina HiSeq 2500. Clones were called with MiXCR by TCRdb after fastp trimmed the public reads at Q25, and only in-frame beta chains were retained. Here each entry gathers all rows of one CDR3 protein and keeps the most common genes and DNA. The sample includes 500,000 or so distinct CDR3 sequences, with about 15% observed a single time. The ten largest make up 2.5% to 3.5% of the sample. The sequencing here drew on CD4+ T cells sorted from PBMCs, taken roughly 24 months after vaccination. These receptors were taken from a man aged 45 to 75 who received an inactivated influenza vaccine. Donor details come from another sample of the same person, matched by shared clones.

The genes are TRBV6-2 or TRBV6-3 and TRBJ2-7; unclear D gene. This CDR3 is built from 13 residues. Germline values: CDR1 MNHEY, CDR2 SVGEGT. The V end lost 4 bases, the J end lost 7 bases, and 14 bases lay between the germline ends. In nucleotides, the CDR3 is TGTGCCAGCAGTTTCAATCAGGCGCGTGAGCAGTACTTC. This encodes CASSFNQAREQYF.

This clonotype appeared many times. The J gene is TRBJ2-4, the V gene TRBV14, with 9 nucleotides matching TRBD2. The CDR3 runs 19 residues. V dropped 0 bases and J dropped 0; count of bases not matched to a gene: 9. The V gene's germline CDR1 is SGHDN and CDR2 FVKESK. The CDR3 sequence is CASSQDGQREALAKNIQYF. DNA of the CDR3: TGTGCCAGCAGCCAAGATGGTCAGCGGGAGGCCCTAGCCAAAAACATTCAGTACTTC.

This clonotype was seen a few times. This chain links TRBV15 with TRBJ1-3; D is possibly TRBD1 (5 bases). The germline V gene encodes CDR1 LNHNV and CDR2 YYDKDF (reference sequence). The CDR3 runs 16 residues. Trimming cost V 5 bases and J 2 bases, with 16 bases left between them. The chain's CDR3 is CATSSELSGAGNTIYF. CDR3 DNA: TGTGCCACCAGCTCAGAATTGTCGGGGGCTGGAAACACCATATATTTT.

This rearrangement joins TRBV10-3 to TRBJ2-5, with D possibly being TRBD1 (6 bases). This CDR3 contains 13 residues. Trimming pared 7 bases from V and 4 bases from J, leaving 13 bases between. Per the germline V gene, CDR1 is ENHRY and CDR2 is SYGVKD. The DNA for the CDR3 is TGTGCCATCACTAGGGGGATTAGAGAGACCCAGTACTTC. Its translation is CAITRGIRETQYF.

The gene calls are TRBV5-1 and TRBJ2-1, with no clear D. In germline, CDR1 is SGHRS, CDR2 YFSETQ. V was trimmed by 0 bases and J by 0 bases, leaving 4 bases between them. The CDR3 consists of 14 residues. DNA for the CDR3: TGCGCCAGCAGCTTGGATCCCTCCTACAATGAGCAGTTCTTC. Amino acids: CASSLDPSYNEQFF.

This clonotype was detected many times. The chain has TRBV5-1 and TRBJ2-7; D call uncertain. Looked up from germline, CDR1 is SGHRS and CDR2 is YFSETQ. Deletions cut 0 bases from V and 2 bases from J, with 9 bases between. The CDR3 totals 14 residues. CDR3 nucleotide sequence: TGCGCCAGCAGCTTGGAGGCATATACCTACGAGCAGTACTTC. Translated: CASSLEAYTYEQYF.

This clonotype has only a few counts. The chain joins TRBV11-2 to TRBJ2-2; D not certain. Germline lookup yields CDR1 SGHAT and CDR2 FQNNGV. CDR3 length equals 17 residues. The V gene lost 1 base and the J gene lost 4 bases, with 16 bases spanning the gap. The CDR3 DNA reads TGTGCCAGCAGCTTAGGATATTCCGGTTCGGCCACCGGGGAGCTGTTTTTT. Amino acid sequence: CASSLGYSGSATGELFF.

A few counts support this clonotype. The rearrangement joins TRBV2 to TRBJ2-7; 11 positions agree with TRBD1. Germline CDR1 reads SNHLY; CDR2 reads FYNNEI. V shed 6 bases, J shed 2 bases, and the junction held 6 bases outside the gene matches. The CDR3 runs 15 residues. CDR3 DNA: TGTGCCAGCAGAGCGGGACAGGGGGAAACCTACGAGCAGTACTTC. It translates to CASRAGQGETYEQYF.

This clonotype was observed a handful of times. The chain links TRBV4-3 to TRBJ1-4, with D perhaps TRBD1 (5 bases). The ends were cut back, 0 bases at V and 7 bases at J, with 12 bases in the middle. This CDR3 has 15 residues. CDR1 and CDR2 (germline): LGHNA, YSLEER. The CDR3: CASSQDQGTTEKLFF. The CDR3, as DNA: TGCGCCAGCAGCCAAGACCAGGGAACCACTGAAAAACTGTTTTTT.

This sequence joins TRBV12-3 or TRBV12-4 and TRBJ1-4; TRBD1 might be the D (5 bases). The V gene lost 6 bases and the J gene lost 5 bases, with 13 bases spanning the gap. The CDR3 sequence is 14 residues long. The CDR3 region is CASRQGASNEKLFF. The CDR3 coding sequence is TGTGCCAGCAGACAAGGGGCTTCGAATGAAAAACTGTTTTTT.

The chain is built from TRBV7-9 and TRBJ2-1, with 11 bases aligning to TRBD2. The CDR3 length is 16 residues. V dropped 5 bases and J dropped 3; count of bases not matched to a gene: 6. CDR1 and CDR2 from the germline V gene are SEHNR and FQNEAQ (reference sequence). The DNA of the CDR3 is TGTGCCAGCAGCCATAGCGGGGGGGAAGGCTACAATGAGCAGTTCTTC. This codes for CASSHSGGEGYNEQFF.

The chain has TRBV7-8 and TRBJ2-1; no reliable D call. This CDR3 contains 14 residues. Germline CDR1 is SGHVS and CDR2 is FQNEAQ. V was clipped by 7 bases and J by 0 bases, with 10 bases between them. The CDR3 bases are TGTGCCAGCACGACGCGTGTCTCCTACAATGAGCAGTTCTTC. This gives the protein CASTTRVSYNEQFF.

There are a few counts of this clonotype. The chain has TRBV4-2 and TRBJ2-6; 8 bases map to TRBD1. Trimming at V came to 4 bases and at J to 4 bases, leaving 9 bases not matched to a gene. Germline loops: CDR1 LGHNA, CDR2 YNFKEQ. This CDR3 contains 17 residues. The CDR3 DNA is TGTGCCAGCAGCCGGGGACAGGACTTGGAAGGGGCCAACGTCCTGACTTTC. As protein: CASSRGQDLEGANVLTF.

The V gene is TRBV4-1, the J gene TRBJ2-6; 9 bases map to TRBD1. The CDR3 is made up of 18 amino acids. The junction had 15 bases not matched to a gene; V was cut back by 9 bases and J by 3 bases. Germline V gene data show CDR1 as MGHRA and CDR2 as YSYEKL. CDR3 nucleotide sequence: TGCGCCAGTTTTCTATCGGGACAGGGAAGAAGTGGGGCCAACGTCCTGACTTTC. It yields the protein CASFLSGQGRSGANVLTF.

The CDR3 coding sequence is TGTGCCAGCAGGAACTCAGGGATGGAGACCCAGTACTTC. Translation gives CASRNSGMETQYF. V is TRBV6-2 or TRBV6-3 and J is TRBJ2-5, with a possible D match to TRBD1 (5 bases). This CDR3 contains 13 residues. Germline loops: CDR1 MNHEY, CDR2 SVGEGT. Trimming took 6 bases from V and 5 from J, leaving 13 bases between them.

The chain has TRBV11-2 and TRBJ2-7, with 7 nucleotides matching TRBD2. The CDR3 totals 14 residues. Trimming removed 5 bases from V and 0 bases from J; junction bases left unmatched: 4. Germline assignment: CDR1 SGHAT and CDR2 FQNNGV. This CDR3 is CASSQLADSYEQYF. In nucleotides, the CDR3 is TGTGCCAGCAGCCAGCTAGCGGACTCCTACGAGCAGTACTTC. Complete variable domain (other parts from reference TRBV11-2 and TRBJ2-7): EAGVAQSPRYKIIEKRQSVAFWCNPISGHATLYWYQQILGQGPKLLIQFQNNGVVDDSQLPKDRFSAERLKGVDSTLKIQPAKLEDSAVYLCASSQLADSYEQYFGPGTRLTVT.

The chain recombines TRBV11-2 with TRBJ1-6; TRBD1 matches 7 bases. CDR3 length equals 14 residues. Germline values: CDR1 SGHAT, CDR2 FQNNGV. V lost 4 bases and J lost 6; bases outside the gene matches: 3. The CDR3 DNA reads as TGTGCCAGCAGCTACTGGGACAGTAATTCACCCCTCCACTTT. This sequence encodes CASSYWDSNSPLHF.

This clonotype was detected only a few times. The genes are TRBV5-6 and TRBJ1-1; D is unclear. CDR3 size: 13 residues. V lost 5 bases, J lost 1 base, and 9 bases lay in between. Looked up from germline, CDR1 is SGHDT and CDR2 is YYEEEE. In nucleotides, the CDR3 is TGTGCCAGCAGGAAGCAGAGGAACACTGAAGCTTTCTTT. It encodes CASRKQRNTEAFF. Looking up the rest from reference TRBV5-6 and TRBJ1-1 gives the full variable domain: DAGVTQSPTHLIKTRGQQVTLRCSPKSGHDTVSWYQQALGQGPQFIFQYYEEEERQRGNFPDRFSGHQFPNYSSELNVNALLLGDSALYLCASRKQRNTEAFFGQGTRLTVV.

The chain is built from TRBV28 and TRBJ2-2, with 10 bases identical to TRBD2. Germline V CDR1 and CDR2: MDHEN, SYDVKM. The CDR3 loop spans 16 amino acids. Trimming removed 6 bases from V and 5 bases from J; junction bases left unmatched: 9. The CDR3 sequence is CASRSQGLAITGELFF. As DNA, the CDR3 is TGTGCCAGCAGGAGCCAGGGACTAGCGATTACCGGGGAGCTGTTTTTT.

CDR3 in amino acids: CAIRGLGQGGDEQFF. For the CDR3, the DNA is TGTGCCATCCGAGGCCTGGGACAGGGGGGGGATGAGCAGTTCTTC. The rearrangement uses TRBV10-3 and TRBJ2-1, with 11 bases identical to TRBD1. The CDR3 totals 15 residues. Germline V gene lookup returns CDR1 ENHRY and CDR2 SYGVKD. The V segment lost 8 bases and the J segment 8 bases; nucleotides outside the gene matches: 11.

This clonotype was observed a few times. The chain carries TRBV11-2 and TRBJ2-7, with D possibly called TRBD1 or TRBD2 (5 bases each). CDR3 length equals 12 residues. The ends were cut back, 5 bases at V and 6 bases at J, with 11 bases in the middle. Germline V gene sequence: CDR1 SGHAT, CDR2 FQNNGV. This CDR3 is CASSPRGREQYF. Written as DNA, the CDR3 is TGTGCCAGCAGCCCGAGGGGACGCGAGCAGTACTTC.

This clonotype was found a few times. The chain is built from TRBV12-3 or TRBV12-4 and TRBJ1-5; D remains unclear. Trimming stripped 0 bases from V and 9 bases from J, with 6 bases between. The CDR3 extends over 12 amino acids. In nucleotides, the CDR3 is TGTGCCAGCAGTTTAGCGCTAACGCCCCAGCATTTT. Residues: CASSLALTPQHF.

The chain employs TRBV20-1 and TRBJ2-7; a weak D match, TRBD2 (5 bases). V lost 0 bases and J 0 bases, leaving 12 bases between the germline ends. Germline assignment: CDR1 DFQATT and CDR2 SNEGSKA (reference sequence). CDR3 length: 15 amino acids. The CDR3 sequence: CSARDFSGNSYEQYF. CDR3 bases: TGCAGTGCTAGAGATTTCAGCGGAAACTCCTACGAGCAGTACTTC.